The 14 T cell receptor beta chains below all came from one sample that was sequenced in a study of CXCR3-negative and CXCR3-positive naive CD8 T cells. General observations from the study: In CXCR3-positive naive cells, the TRB CDR3s were more hydrophobic than in CXCR3-negative naive cells.

These receptors lack a known antigen. UMI-labeled 5' RACE yielded the TRB cDNA libraries. Following a re-call of the 5' RACE reads, TCRdb has one entry per CDR3 protein and lacks DNA. This sample lists approximately 100,000 distinct CDR3 sequences; its ten largest clones have just over 0.35%. Material: naive CXCR3+ CD8+ T cells from blood. As for subset: CD45RO-CCR7+CD27+CD95- naive CD8+ T cells expressing CXCR3 (TNR3+). The source of these receptors is a human donor in good health. Some clones in this sample may be carry-over from other donors' samples.

V gene TRBV7-6 combines with J gene TRBJ2-1; TCRdb's D call, TRBD2, is unchecked because there is no DNA. This CDR3 is built from 19 residues. In germline, CDR1 is SGHVS, CDR2 FNYEAQ. The CDR3 loop is CASSLAPAGEIGANNEQFF.

The chain has TRBV20-1 and TRBJ2-3; TCRdb reports TRBD1, a call that lacks DNA to check it against. The CDR3 runs to 15 residues. Germline V CDR1 and CDR2: DFQATT, SNEGSKA (reference sequence). The CDR3 sequence is CSASVGMGLTDTQYF.

The rearrangement links TRBV28 to TRBJ2-7; TCRdb's assignment of TRBD1 cannot be checked, as there is no DNA. This CDR3 contains 14 residues. The V gene's germline CDR1 is MDHEN and CDR2 SYDVKM. CDR3 sequence: CASSLTGGGGEQYF.

The V and J genes are TRBV27 and TRBJ2-7; TCRdb indicates TRBD2, and absent DNA this call remains unverified. Germline CDR1 MNHEY, CDR2 SMNVEV (reference sequence). The CDR3 runs 12 residues. CDR3 region: CASSLLSGEQYF.

V is TRBV14 and J is TRBJ2-1; TCRdb names TRBD1, which stays unverified in the absence of DNA. Germline CDR1 is SGHDN and CDR2 is FVKESK. The CDR3 sequence is 14 residues long. Here the CDR3 reads CASSSGPRENEQFF.

The chain is built from TRBV13 and TRBJ2-7; the TCRdb call, TRBD1, lacks DNA for checking. CDR3 size: 15 residues. Looked up from germline, CDR1 is PRHDT and CDR2 is FYEKMQ (reference sequence). The CDR3 here is CASSPRTSGGYEQYF.

The genes are TRBV7-9 and TRBJ2-1; the TCRdb call, TRBD2, lacks DNA for checking. The CDR3 extends over 15 amino acids. Germline V gene sequence: CDR1 SEHNR, CDR2 FQNEAQ (reference sequence). CDR3 in amino acids: CASSAHPGLANEQFF.

The J gene is TRBJ2-5, the V gene TRBV7-2; as DNA is missing, the TRBD1 call by TCRdb cannot be tested. The CDR3 spans 15 residues. Germline V gives CDR1 SGHTA, CDR2 FQGNSA. CDR3: CASSLYRGEQETQYF.

The chain employs TRBV14 and TRBJ2-1; TCRdb gives TRBD1 as the D gene, but with no DNA this cannot be confirmed. This CDR3 is 18 amino acids long. Looked up from germline, CDR1 is SGHDN and CDR2 is FVKESK. The CDR3 sequence: CASSHGWDRGFPTNEQFF. The full variable domain, in which reference TRBV14 and TRBJ2-1 provide the parts outside the CDR3, is EAGVTQFPSHSVIEKGQTVTLRCDPISGHDNLYWYRRVMGKEIKFLLHFVKESKQDESGMPNNRFLAERTGGTYSTLKVQPAELEDSGVYFCASSHGWDRGFPTNEQFFGPGTRLTVL.

The rearrangement links TRBV14 to TRBJ2-7. CDR3 length: 11 amino acids. The germline V gene encodes CDR1 SGHDN and CDR2 FVKESK. CDR3: CASSQGHEQYF.

V gene TRBV13 combines with J gene TRBJ2-7; with no DNA, the TCRdb D assignment of TRBD1 cannot be verified. This CDR3 region has 15 residues. CDR1 is PRHDT, CDR2 FYEKMQ, per germline (reference sequence). The CDR3 reads CASSFQRGLTSEQYF.

CDR3 region: CASSPRTGGVTEAFF. The V call is TRBV6-5, the J call TRBJ1-1; TCRdb's D call of TRBD1 is untestable without DNA. The CDR3 spans 15 residues. In germline, CDR1 is MNHEY, CDR2 SVGAGI.

V usage is TRBV12-3 or TRBV12-4 and J usage is TRBJ2-7. The CDR3 runs to 13 residues. The CDR3 is CASSLVTTYEQYF.

This rearrangement joins TRBV29-1 to TRBJ2-2; TCRdb's D call of TRBD2 is untestable without DNA. Germline CDR1 SQVTM, CDR2 ANQGSEA. The CDR3 is made up of 15 amino acids. The CDR3: CSVPGTSWNTGELFF.